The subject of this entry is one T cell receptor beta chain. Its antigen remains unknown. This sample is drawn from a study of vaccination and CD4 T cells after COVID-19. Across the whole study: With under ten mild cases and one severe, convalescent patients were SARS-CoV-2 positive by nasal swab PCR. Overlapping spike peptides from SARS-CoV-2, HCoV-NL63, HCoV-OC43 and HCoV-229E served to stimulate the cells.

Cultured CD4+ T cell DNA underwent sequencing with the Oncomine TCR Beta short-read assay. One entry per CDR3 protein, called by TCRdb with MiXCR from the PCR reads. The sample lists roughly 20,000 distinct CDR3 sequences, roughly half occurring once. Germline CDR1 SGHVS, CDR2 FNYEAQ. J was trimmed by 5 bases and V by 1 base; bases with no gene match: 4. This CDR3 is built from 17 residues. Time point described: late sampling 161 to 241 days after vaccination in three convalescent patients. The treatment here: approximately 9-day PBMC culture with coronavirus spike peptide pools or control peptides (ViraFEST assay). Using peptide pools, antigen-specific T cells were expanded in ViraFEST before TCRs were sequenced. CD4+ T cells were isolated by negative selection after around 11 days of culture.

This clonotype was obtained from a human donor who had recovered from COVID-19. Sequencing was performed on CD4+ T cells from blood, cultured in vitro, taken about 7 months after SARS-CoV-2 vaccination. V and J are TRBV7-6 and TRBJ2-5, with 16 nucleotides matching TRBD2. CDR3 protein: CASSLGGTSGGAETQYF. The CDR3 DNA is TGTGCCAGCAGCTTAGGAGGGACTAGCGGGGGGGCGGAGACCCAGTACTTC.